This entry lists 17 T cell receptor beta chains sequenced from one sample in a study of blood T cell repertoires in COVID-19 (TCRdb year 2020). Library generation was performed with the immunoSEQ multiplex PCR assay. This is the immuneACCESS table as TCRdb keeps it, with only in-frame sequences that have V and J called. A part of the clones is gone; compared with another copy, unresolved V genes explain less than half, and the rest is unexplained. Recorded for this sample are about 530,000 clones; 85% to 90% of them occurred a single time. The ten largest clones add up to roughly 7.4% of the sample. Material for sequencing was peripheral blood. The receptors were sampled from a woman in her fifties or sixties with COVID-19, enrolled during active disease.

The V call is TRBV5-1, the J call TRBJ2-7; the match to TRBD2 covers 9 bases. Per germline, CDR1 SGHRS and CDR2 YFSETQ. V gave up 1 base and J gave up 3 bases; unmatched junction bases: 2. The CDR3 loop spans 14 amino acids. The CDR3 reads CASSLNSGSYEQYF. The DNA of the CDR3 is TGCGCCAGCAGCTTGAATAGCGGGAGCTACGAGCAGTACTTC.

CDR3 coding DNA: TGTGCCAGCAGTAGGACAGGGTTTGACTACACCTTC. Translated, it gives CASSRTGFDYTF. This chain links TRBV6-5 with TRBJ1-2, with 8 positions matching TRBD1. The V gene's germline CDR1 is MNHEY and CDR2 SVGAGI. V lost 5 bases and J lost 10; bases outside the gene matches: 6. The CDR3 totals 12 residues.

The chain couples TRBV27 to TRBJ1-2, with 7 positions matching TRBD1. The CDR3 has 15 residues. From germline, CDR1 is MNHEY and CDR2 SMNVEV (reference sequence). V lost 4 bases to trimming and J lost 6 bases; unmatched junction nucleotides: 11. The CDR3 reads CASSSLRGQMDGYTF. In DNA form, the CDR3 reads TGTGCCAGCAGTTCCCTCCGGGGACAGATGGATGGCTACACCTTC.

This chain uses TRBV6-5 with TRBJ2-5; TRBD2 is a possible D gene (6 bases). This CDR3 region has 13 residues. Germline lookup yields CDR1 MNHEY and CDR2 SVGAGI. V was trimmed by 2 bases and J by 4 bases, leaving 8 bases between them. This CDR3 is CASSYGGGETQYF. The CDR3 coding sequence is TGTGCCAGCAGTTACGGGGGAGGAGAGACCCAGTACTTC.

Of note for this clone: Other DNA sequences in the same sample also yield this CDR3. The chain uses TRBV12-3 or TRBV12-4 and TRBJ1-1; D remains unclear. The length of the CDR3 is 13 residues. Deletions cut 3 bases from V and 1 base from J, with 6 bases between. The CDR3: CASSLSRNTEAFF. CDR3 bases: TGTGCCAGCAGTTTGTCCAGGAACACTGAAGCTTTCTTT.

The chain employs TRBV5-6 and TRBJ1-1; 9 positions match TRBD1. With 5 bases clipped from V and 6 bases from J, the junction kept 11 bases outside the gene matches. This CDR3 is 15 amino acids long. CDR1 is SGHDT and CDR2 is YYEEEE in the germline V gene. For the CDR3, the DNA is TGTGCCAGCAGTTGGGCCGGGACAGGGAATCCTGAAGCTTTCTTT. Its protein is CASSWAGTGNPEAFF.

CDR3 bases: TGTGCCATCACAGACAGTAATAATGAAAAACTGTTTTTT. Translation gives CAITDSNNEKLFF. The chain uses TRBV28 and TRBJ1-4; D is possibly TRBD1 (5 bases). The CDR3 sequence is 13 residues long. Deletions cut 10 bases from V and 4 bases from J, with 13 bases between. The germline CDR1 and CDR2 sequences are MDHEN and SYDVKM.

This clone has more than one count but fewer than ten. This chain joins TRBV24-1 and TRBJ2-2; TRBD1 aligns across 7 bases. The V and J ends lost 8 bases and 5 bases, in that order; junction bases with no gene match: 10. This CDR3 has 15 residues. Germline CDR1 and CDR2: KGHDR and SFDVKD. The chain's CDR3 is CATIGQGVGTGELFF. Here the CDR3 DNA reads TGTGCCACCATCGGGCAGGGGGTAGGGACCGGGGAGCTGTTTTTT.

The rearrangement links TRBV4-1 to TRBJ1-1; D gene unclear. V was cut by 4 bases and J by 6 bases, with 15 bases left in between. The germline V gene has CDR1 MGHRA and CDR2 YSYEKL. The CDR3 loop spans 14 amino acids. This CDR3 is CASSPFGYGAEAFF. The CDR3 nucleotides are TGCGCCAGCAGCCCGTTCGGCTACGGGGCTGAAGCTTTCTTT.

CDR3 nucleotides: TGCGCCAGCAGCCCTCGGACAGGGGAGAACAATGAGCAGTTCTTC. Translation: CASSPRTGENNEQFF. V usage is TRBV5-1 and J usage is TRBJ2-1; 9 bases are shared with TRBD1. CDR1 is SGHRS and CDR2 is YFSETQ in the germline V gene. This CDR3 comprises 15 residues. The trim removed 4 bases at V and 5 bases at J, leaving 7 bases unmatched.

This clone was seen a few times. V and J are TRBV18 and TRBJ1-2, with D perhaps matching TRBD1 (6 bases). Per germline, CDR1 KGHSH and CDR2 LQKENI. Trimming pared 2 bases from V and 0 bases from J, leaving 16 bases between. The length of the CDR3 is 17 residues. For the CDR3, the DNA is TGTGCCAGCTCACCAACTCCCGGGACACAGTCTAACTATGGCTACACCTTC. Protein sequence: CASSPTPGTQSNYGYTF.

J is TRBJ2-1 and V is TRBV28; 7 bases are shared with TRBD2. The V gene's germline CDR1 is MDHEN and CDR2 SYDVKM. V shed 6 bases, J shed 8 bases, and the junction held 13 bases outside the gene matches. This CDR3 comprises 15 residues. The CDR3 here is CASSRRDYTGDEQFF. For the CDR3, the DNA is TGTGCCAGCAGCCGACGGGACTACACTGGTGATGAGCAGTTCTTC.

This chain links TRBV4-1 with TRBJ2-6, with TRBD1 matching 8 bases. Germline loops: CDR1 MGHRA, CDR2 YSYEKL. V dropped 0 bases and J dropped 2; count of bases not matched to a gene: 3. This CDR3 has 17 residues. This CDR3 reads CASSQEVGQAGANVLTF. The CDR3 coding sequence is TGCGCCAGCAGCCAAGAGGTGGGACAGGCTGGGGCCAACGTCCTGACTTTC.

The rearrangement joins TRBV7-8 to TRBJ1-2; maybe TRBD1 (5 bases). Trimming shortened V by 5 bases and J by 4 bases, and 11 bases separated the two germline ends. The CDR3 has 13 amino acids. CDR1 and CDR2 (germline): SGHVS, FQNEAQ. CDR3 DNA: TGTGCCAGCAGCCGTCAAAGGGGCTATGGCTACACCTTC. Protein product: CASSRQRGYGYTF.

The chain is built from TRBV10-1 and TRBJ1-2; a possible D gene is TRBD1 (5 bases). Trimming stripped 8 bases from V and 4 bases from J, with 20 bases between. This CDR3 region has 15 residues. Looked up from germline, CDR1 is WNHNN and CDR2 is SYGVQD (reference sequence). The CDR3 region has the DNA TGCGCCAGCCCAACCTTGATCGGGGGACGCTATGGCTACACCTTC. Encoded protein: CASPTLIGGRYGYTF.

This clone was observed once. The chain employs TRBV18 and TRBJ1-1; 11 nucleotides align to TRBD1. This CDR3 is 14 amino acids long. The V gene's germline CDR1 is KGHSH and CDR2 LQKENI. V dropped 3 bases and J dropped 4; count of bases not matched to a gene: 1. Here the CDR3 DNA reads TGTGCCAGCTCACCGGGGACAGGGGGCACTGAAGCTTTCTTT. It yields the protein CASSPGTGGTEAFF.

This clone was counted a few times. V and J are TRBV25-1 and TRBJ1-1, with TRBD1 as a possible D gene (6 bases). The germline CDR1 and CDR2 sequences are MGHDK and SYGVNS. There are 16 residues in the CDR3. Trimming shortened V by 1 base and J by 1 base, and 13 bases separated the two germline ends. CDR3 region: CASSEFGGRGNTEAFF. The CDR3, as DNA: TGTGCCAGCAGTGAATTTGGAGGCAGGGGGAACACTGAAGCTTTCTTT.